This T cell receptor beta chain was identified in a study of shared clonotypes between healthy human individuals (TCRdb year 2020). Regarding the study in general: The cohort included three men and two women between 18 and 49 years of age. Leukapheresis yielded between about 0.85 and 10 billion PBMCs per donor. The study deeply sequenced blood TCR repertoires of about 5 healthy adults to estimate repertoire size and the extent of clonotype sharing between individuals. Libraries were prepared and TCR repertoires were sequenced by different laboratories using diverse techniques, in order to increase sequencing depth and limit assay-specific biases. For each donor, CD4 naive and CD4 memory were each run on three plates, CD8 naive on two plates, and CD8 memory on one plate. The paper as a whole reports these results and caveats: Pairwise subsampling indicated that sequencing depth was expected to affect the degree of clonotype sharing among donors. Higher generation probabilities were observed for clonotypes shared by all four sorted-subset donors than for non-shared clonotypes. Naive subsets generally had larger estimated clonotype richness than memory subsets. When four donors were compared, the shared fraction of clonotypes was around 5.1% for naive CD4, around 4% for naive CD8, roughly 2.5% for memory CD4, and roughly 0.4% for memory CD8. The genetic and exposure-history diversity represented was limited by the small number of donors. Rarefaction of sorted-subset datasets indicated incomplete sequencing despite the large sequencing depth. Sampling was limited to blood, and TCR repertoires in tissue likely differ from TCR repertoires in blood.

Sequences MNHNS (CDR1) and SASEGT (CDR2) are obtained from the germline V gene. Between the V and J ends, shortened by 2 bases and 8 bases respectively, the junction contains 12 bases. The CDR3 covers 14 residues, taking in both the cysteine and the phenylalanine. Only the CDR3 region is kept as DNA, spanning 42 bases read in frame from base 1. The donors were healthy, HIV-negative adults who had no recently reported acute infections or vaccinations. Every donor was a Caucasian adult living in Nashville, Tennessee, USA. CD4+ T cells were enriched by magnetic negative selection, after which naive cells were positively selected on CD45RA and the negative fraction was taken as the memory subset. After blood collection by leukapheresis, PBMCs were isolated using Ficoll-Histopaque density gradient centrifugation and then cryopreserved in the vapor phase of liquid nitrogen. Purity and quantity of every magnetically sorted T cell population were checked by analytical flow cytometry. Genomic DNA was isolated from each sorted fraction and quantified by UV absorbance on a Nanodrop 2000c.

In the case of this clone: Its antigen is not yet known. No base qualities exist here, and no much larger clone lies one base off it.

TCR CDR3 regions were amplified from genomic DNA by multiplex PCR using the deep immunoSEQ assay. Extracted genomic DNA from each cell subset was spread evenly across all wells of several immunoSEQ 96-well plates, with each plate serving as a replicate. Each replicate PCR for sorted subsets received about 180 ng genomic DNA, equal to tens of thousands of T cell genomes. The purified libraries were quantified using a Qubit 3.0 fluorometer, sized with a Bioanalyzer 2100, and then quantified again using the KAPA Library Quantification kit. Each immunoSEQ 96-well plate was sequenced on its own single-read 150-cycle Illumina NextSeq 550 flow cell. The paper's processing steps were these. Because the immunoSEQ output included only junctional sequences and no quality scores, the filtering could not be the same as the filtering used for full-length reads. To assign V/J genes and CDR3, sequences were annotated against IMGT germline references using PyIR, a Python wrapper for IgBLAST v1.9. Reads were filtered out if the reads had weak V/J assignments (E-value above 1e-6), no CDR3, stop codons, out-of-frame junctions, or ambiguous translated residues. V3J clonotypes were defined by identical inferred V gene, J gene, and CDR3 amino acid sequence. Percentage overlap between repertoires was calculated by dividing the number of shared unique clonotypes by the size of the smaller repertoire. Repertoire richness was assessed with RTK rarefaction, the Chao1 estimator, and Recon v2.1 estimates of unobserved clonotypes. Generation probabilities for all TCRbeta clonotypes obtained by the gDNA method from a handful of donors were computed using OLGA. The source is immuneACCESS, and TCRdb retained only in-frame sequences with V and J called. Part of the clones is not carried over; for the studies checked, unresolved V genes explain less than half of this, and the remainder is unexplained. V, J and clone size derive from that table, while D and trimming were established from the DNA sequence. This sample is represented by a few million clones; approximately 96% of them were singletons. The top ten hold approximately 0.13% of the sample.

Sequenced: naive CD4+ T cells sorted from blood. The sample's cell subset or site, from its label and the paper: CD45RA+ positively selected. The V gene is TRBV6-1 and the J gene is TRBJ1-4; a confident D gene designation cannot be given. The sequence came from a man aged 18 to 30 in good health. DNA sequence: TGTGCCAGCAGTGAATTACGGGGAGGCGAAAAACTGTTTTTT. Its amino acids are CASSELRGGEKLFF.